Below are 27 T cell receptor beta chains sequenced from a single sample in a study of blood T cell repertoires in COVID-19. Assay used: immunoSEQ multiplex PCR; TCRdb lists only in-frame clones, some missing. The sample consists of roughly 100,000 clones, 75% to 90% of them appearing once. The material sequenced was peripheral blood. These receptors all come from a woman aged 50 to 65 with COVID-19, enrolled during active disease.

The chain employs TRBV13 and TRBJ2-2, with a tentative D call TRBD2 (6 bases). From germline, CDR1 is PRHDT and CDR2 FYEKMQ (reference sequence). The CDR3 totals 15 residues. V lost 5 bases and J 3 bases, leaving 13 bases between the germline ends. Here the CDR3 reads CASSGAGRDTGELFF. CDR3 DNA: TGTGCCAGCAGCGGAGCCGGGAGAGACACCGGGGAGCTGTTTTTT. Full variable domain (outside the CDR3, taken from reference TRBV13 and TRBJ2-2): AAGVIQSPRHLIKEKRETATLKCYPIPRHDTVYWYQQGPGQDPQFLISFYEKMQSDKGSIPDRFSAQQFSDYHSELNMSSLELGDSALYFCASSGAGRDTGELFFGEGSRLTVL.

The CDR3 DNA reads TGTGCCAGCAGCCCCCGGGGGGCTGGTTCACCCCTCCACTTT. As protein: CASSPRGAGSPLHF. The rearrangement links TRBV11-3 to TRBJ1-6; possible D gene TRBD1, 6 bases. There are 14 residues in the CDR3. The ends were cut back, 5 bases at V and 9 bases at J, with 14 bases in the middle. Germline V gene sequence: CDR1 SGHNT, CDR2 YENEEA.

In this sample, this clone turned up many times. This chain joins TRBV2 and TRBJ1-5, with a possible D match to TRBD1 (5 bases). Per the germline V gene, CDR1 is SNHLY and CDR2 is FYNNEI. This CDR3 comprises 17 residues. Trimming left V 3 bases short and J 0 bases short, with 15 bases between. The CDR3 loop reads CASSDDRQWNSNQPQHF. The CDR3 coding sequence is TGTGCCAGCAGTGATGATCGACAGTGGAATAGCAATCAGCCCCAGCATTTT.

The chain has TRBV6-5 and TRBJ1-2, with 8 nucleotides matching TRBD1. The CDR3 has 12 residues. J lost 8 bases, V lost 7 bases, and 6 bases had no gene match. The germline CDR1 and CDR2 sequences are MNHEY and SVGAGI. In DNA, the CDR3 is TGTGCCAGCAAACCGACAGGGGAAGGCTACACCTTC. It encodes CASKPTGEGYTF.

J is TRBJ2-6 and V is TRBV4-1; tentative D call: TRBD1 (6 bases). Germline CDR1 and CDR2: MGHRA and YSYEKL. The CDR3 is 15 amino acids. V lost 6 bases, J lost 0 bases, and 9 bases lay in between. The CDR3 DNA is TGCGCCAGCAGTCGGGACATCTCTGGGGCCAACGTCCTGACTTTC. It specifies CASSRDISGANVLTF.

This chain connects TRBV14 to TRBJ1-6; D remains ambiguous. Germline V gives CDR1 SGHDN, CDR2 FVKESK. V lost 0 bases and J lost 9, with 6 bases in between. The CDR3 sequence is 13 residues long. CDR3 in DNA: TGTGCCAGCAGCCAAGAAGAGGTTTCACCCCTCCACTTT. Residues: CASSQEEVSPLHF. The full variable domain, completed using reference TRBV14 and TRBJ1-6, is EAGVTQFPSHSVIEKGQTVTLRCDPISGHDNLYWYRRVMGKEIKFLLHFVKESKQDESGMPNNRFLAERTGGTYSTLKVQPAELEDSGVYFCASSQEEVSPLHFGNGTRLTVT.

Here the CDR3 DNA reads TGTGCCATCAGTGGGTCGATCGCGGGGGCGTACGAGCAGTACTTC. It is translated as CAISGSIAGAYEQYF. V usage is TRBV10-3 and J usage is TRBJ2-7; D perhaps matches TRBD2 (7 bases). The CDR3 totals 15 residues. Germline V lookup: CDR1 ENHRY, CDR2 SYGVKD. The V end was cut by 4 bases, the J end by 4 bases, with 17 bases between.

This chain uses TRBV9 with TRBJ2-5, with 9 bases matching TRBD1. The junction had 13 bases not matched to a gene; V was cut back by 5 bases and J by 5 bases. Germline loops: CDR1 SGDLS, CDR2 YYNGEE. This CDR3 has 16 residues. The CDR3 reads CASSRGGQGNGETQYF. The CDR3 region has the DNA TGTGCCAGCAGTAGAGGGGGACAGGGTAACGGGGAGACCCAGTACTTC.

This clone occurred once. This chain connects TRBV5-1 to TRBJ2-1, with D possibly being TRBD2 (7 bases). CDR1 and CDR2 (germline): SGHRS, YFSETQ. The CDR3 covers 14 residues. Trimming took off 6 bases at V and 12 bases at J, with 22 bases between the two ends. CDR3: CASISGEGSWRQFF. The DNA for the CDR3 is TGCGCCAGCATCTCAGGGGAGGGTAGTTGGAGGCAGTTCTTC.

The chain uses TRBV3-1 (or the pseudogene TRBV3-2) and TRBJ1-1; D perhaps matches TRBD1 (5 bases). CDR1 LGHDT and CDR2 YNNKEL come from the germline V gene (reference sequence). The CDR3 is made up of 15 amino acids. The germline V and J ends were trimmed by 6 bases and 7 bases, with 21 bases remaining between them. The CDR3 region is CASSPIGGKGSEAFF. The DNA for the CDR3 is TGTGCCAGCAGTCCCATCGGGGGGAAGGGTAGTGAAGCTTTCTTT.

The V gene is TRBV30, the J gene TRBJ2-3; 7 nucleotides match TRBD1. The CDR3 totals 14 residues. Germline V gene data show CDR1 as GTSNPN and CDR2 as SVGIG (reference sequence). V lost 8 bases, J lost 1 base, and 9 bases stayed unmatched. CDR3 region: CAGDRAQGTDTQYF. The CDR3 DNA reads as TGTGCCGGTGACAGGGCCCAAGGCACAGATACGCAGTATTTT.

The rearrangement joins TRBV2 to TRBJ2-2, with 9 bases matching TRBD1. Trimming cost V 6 bases and J 4 bases; bases outside gene matches: 3. This CDR3 has 14 amino acids. Germline assignment: CDR1 SNHLY and CDR2 FYNNEI. The CDR3 nucleotides are TGTGCCAGCAGCAAGACAGGGGGCACCGGGGAGCTGTTTTTT. This codes for CASSKTGGTGELFF.

This chain uses TRBV28 with TRBJ2-3, with 10 bases identical to TRBD1. CDR1 is MDHEN and CDR2 is SYDVKM in the germline V gene. This CDR3 spans 17 amino acids. The junction had 11 bases not matched to a gene; V was cut back by 3 bases and J by 5 bases. The CDR3 region is CASSFTPGDRGQDTQYF. CDR3 sequence (DNA): TGTGCCAGCAGTTTCACACCGGGAGACAGGGGGCAAGATACGCAGTATTTT.

Only one count was recorded for this clone. The chain links TRBV15 to TRBJ2-1, with D perhaps matching TRBD2 (6 bases). The CDR3 covers 15 residues. Germline CDR1 LNHNV, CDR2 YYDKDF (reference sequence). V lost 0 bases and J lost 7, with 13 bases in between. The CDR3 here is CATSRERGTSNEQFF. In nucleotides, the CDR3 is TGTGCCACCAGCAGAGAACGGGGGACGTCGAATGAGCAGTTCTTC.

The chain employs TRBV6-1 and TRBJ2-1; perhaps TRBD2 as D (5 bases). V was clipped by 1 base and J by 4 bases, with 8 bases between them. The CDR3 totals 14 residues. Germline values: CDR1 MNHNS, CDR2 SASEGT. CDR3 nucleotide sequence: TGTGCCAGCAGTGAAGGCGACTATTACAATGAGCAGTTCTTC. Amino acid sequence: CASSEGDYYNEQFF.

The gene calls are TRBV28 and TRBJ1-2, with D possibly TRBD1 on 6 matching bases. The V end lost 6 bases, the J end lost 2 bases, and 16 bases lay between the germline ends. The CDR3 extends over 15 amino acids. Germline values: CDR1 MDHEN, CDR2 SYDVKM. CDR3 amino acids: CASSKGQFPNYGYTF. The CDR3 nucleotides are TGTGCCAGCAGCAAGGGACAATTCCCCAACTATGGCTACACCTTC.

The chain employs TRBV7-6 and TRBJ1-1, with D unresolved. The germline V gene encodes CDR1 SGHVS and CDR2 FNYEAQ. Between the trimmed V and J ends, which lost 5 bases and 1 base, there was a span of 5 bases. CDR3 length: 12 residues. CDR3 in DNA: TGTGCCAGCAGCCATCCGAACACTGAAGCTTTCTTT. This translates into CASSHPNTEAFF.

This clone was picked up one time. The rearrangement joins TRBV7-2 to TRBJ1-2, with 7 bases aligning to TRBD1. Germline CDR1 is SGHTA and CDR2 is FQGNSA. V lost 6 bases to trimming and J lost 4 bases; unmatched junction nucleotides: 5. This CDR3 has 13 amino acids. CDR3 loop: CASSRDSGYGYTF. As DNA, the CDR3 is TGTGCCAGCAGTCGGGACAGCGGCTATGGCTACACCTTC.

The genes are TRBV6-1 and TRBJ2-3, with 15 bases that match TRBD2. Germline assignment: CDR1 MNHNS and CDR2 SASEGT. This CDR3 has 16 residues. The ends lost 4 bases at V and 3 bases at J; junction bases unmatched: 2. The CDR3 sequence is CASSGGLAGGTDTQYF. The CDR3 nucleotides are TGTGCCAGCAGTGGCGGACTAGCGGGGGGGACAGATACGCAGTATTTT.

Only a few counts were recorded for this clone. The V call is TRBV27, the J call TRBJ2-2, with 12 bases lining up with TRBD2. Germline CDR1 MNHEY, CDR2 SMNVEV (reference sequence). The CDR3 loop spans 16 amino acids. V was clipped by 3 bases and J by 7 bases; unmatched bases: 6. The CDR3 here is CASSFLAGGQVGELFF. As DNA, the CDR3 is TGTGCCAGCAGTTTCCTAGCGGGGGGGCAAGTCGGGGAGCTGTTTTTT.

The V call is TRBV4-2, the J call TRBJ2-1; D may be TRBD2 (6 bases). Germline V gene data show CDR1 as LGHNA and CDR2 as YNFKEQ. The CDR3 length is 17 residues. V lost 1 base, J lost 10 bases, and 23 bases lay in between. CDR3 loop: CASSQARGLPMSGEQFF. CDR3 coding DNA: TGTGCCAGCAGCCAAGCGCGGGGACTCCCCATGTCCGGGGAGCAGTTCTTC.

This chain uses TRBV6-2 or TRBV6-3 with TRBJ2-7; D may be TRBD2 (5 bases). Between the trimmed V and J ends, which lost 2 bases and 6 bases, there was a span of 5 bases. This CDR3 spans 11 amino acids. CDR1 is MNHEY and CDR2 is SVGEGT in the germline V gene. The CDR3 DNA reads TGTGCCAGCAGTTACCGGGGCGAGCAGTACTTC. This encodes CASSYRGEQYF.

This clone was recorded once. The chain uses TRBV30 and TRBJ2-5; 7 bases are a match to TRBD1. Trimming at V came to 4 bases and at J to 1 base, leaving 6 bases not matched to a gene. CDR1 GTSNPN and CDR2 SVGIG come from the germline V gene (reference sequence). The CDR3 covers 14 residues. In DNA, the CDR3 is TGTGCCTGGATGACAGGGATAGGCCAAGAGACCCAGTACTTC. Translating gives CAWMTGIGQETQYF.

This chain uses TRBV4-3 with TRBJ1-1; D gene uncertain. CDR1 and CDR2 (germline): LGHNA, YSLEER. The CDR3 runs to 14 residues. V was cut by 1 base and J by 0 bases, with 6 bases left in between. CDR3 loop: CASSQGHLNTEAFF. The DNA of the CDR3 is TGCGCCAGCAGCCAAGGACACCTGAACACTGAAGCTTTCTTT.

This sequence joins TRBV25-1 and TRBJ1-4; D is possibly TRBD1 (6 bases). Trimming shortened V by 7 bases and J by 0 bases, and 9 bases separated the two germline ends. Per germline, CDR1 MGHDK and CDR2 SYGVNS. The CDR3 is 14 residues long. CDR3 sequence: CASKDSTTNEKLFF. The CDR3 bases are TGTGCCAGCAAGGACAGCACAACTAATGAAAAACTGTTTTTT.

The V and J genes are TRBV9 and TRBJ1-1; D gene unclear. Germline CDR1 reads SGDLS; CDR2 reads YYNGEE. The length of the CDR3 is 13 residues. V was pared by 0 bases and J by 5 bases, with 8 bases between. CDR3 sequence reads: CASSVGQVTEAFF. CDR3 bases: TGTGCCAGCAGCGTAGGCCAGGTTACTGAAGCTTTCTTT.

The chain is built from TRBV2 and TRBJ1-5, with D hard to call. This CDR3 contains 15 residues. V was clipped by 2 bases and J by 0 bases, with 8 bases between them. Germline V lookup: CDR1 SNHLY, CDR2 FYNNEI. DNA for the CDR3: TGTGCCAGCAGTGAAAGAGGGAATAGCAATCAGCCCCAGCATTTT. Translation gives CASSERGNSNQPQHF.